Detailed here is one T cell receptor beta chain. Its antigen is still unknown. The sample comes from a study of cytomegalovirus exposure and HLA in healthy donors. Points from the study as a whole: Within the data, a cluster of highly shared sequence variants was likely a sequencing artifact. TCR beta V- and J-gene trimming, according to a later analysis, was linked to a missense DCLRE1C variant. TCR beta chains numbering more than 150 were designated cytomegalovirus-associated. Among immune exposure information, only CMV serostatus was available.

Primers: 60 Vbeta forward and 13 Jbeta reverse. TCRdb's table, derived via immunoSEQ multiplex PCR, lists solely in-frame clones and lacks some. The repertoire consists of 150,000 or so clones, with 76% occurring once and the leading ten covering roughly 0.82%. CDR1 is SEHNR, CDR2 FQNEAQ, per germline (reference sequence). This CDR3 is built from 13 residues. This receptor was obtained from a female donor in good health and CMV-seronegative. The V and J genes are TRBV7-9 and TRBJ2-5, with unresolved D. The assigned J gene may be wrong: the sequence end matches TRBJ2-7 better. The sample consisted of PBMCs. CDR3: CASSPPTLYEQYF. The CDR3 DNA is TGTGCCAGCAGCCCACCCACGCTCTACGAGCAGTACTTC.